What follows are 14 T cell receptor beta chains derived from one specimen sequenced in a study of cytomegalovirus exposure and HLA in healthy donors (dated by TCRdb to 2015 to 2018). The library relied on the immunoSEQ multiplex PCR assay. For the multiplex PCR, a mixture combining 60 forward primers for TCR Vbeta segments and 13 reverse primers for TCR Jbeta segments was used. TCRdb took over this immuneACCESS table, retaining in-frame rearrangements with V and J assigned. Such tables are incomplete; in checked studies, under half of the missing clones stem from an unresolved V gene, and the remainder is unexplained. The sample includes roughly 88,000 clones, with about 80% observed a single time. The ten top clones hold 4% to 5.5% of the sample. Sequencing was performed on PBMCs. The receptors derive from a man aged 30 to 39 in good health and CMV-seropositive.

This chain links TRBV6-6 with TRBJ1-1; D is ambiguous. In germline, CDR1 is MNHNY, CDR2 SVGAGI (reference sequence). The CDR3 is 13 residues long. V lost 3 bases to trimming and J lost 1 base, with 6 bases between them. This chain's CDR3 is CASSYIGNTEAFF. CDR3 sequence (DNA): TGTGCCAGCAGTTATATCGGGAACACTGAAGCTTTCTTT.

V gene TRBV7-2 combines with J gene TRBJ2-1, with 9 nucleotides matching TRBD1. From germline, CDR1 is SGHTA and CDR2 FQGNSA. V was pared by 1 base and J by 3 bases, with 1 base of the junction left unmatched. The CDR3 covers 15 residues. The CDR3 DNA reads TGTGCCAGCAGCTTAGGGACAGGGGACTACAATGAGCAGTTCTTC. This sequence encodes CASSLGTGDYNEQFF.

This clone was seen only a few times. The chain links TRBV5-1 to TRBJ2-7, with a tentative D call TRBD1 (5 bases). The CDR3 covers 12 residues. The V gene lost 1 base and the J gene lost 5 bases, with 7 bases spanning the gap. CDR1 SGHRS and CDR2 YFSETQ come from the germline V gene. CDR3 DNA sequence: TGCGCCAGCAGCTTGCCAGGGAACGAGCAGTACTTC. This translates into CASSLPGNEQYF.

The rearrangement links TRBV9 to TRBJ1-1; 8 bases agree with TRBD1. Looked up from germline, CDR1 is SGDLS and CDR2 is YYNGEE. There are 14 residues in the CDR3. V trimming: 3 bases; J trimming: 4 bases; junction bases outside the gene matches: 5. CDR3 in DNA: TGTGCCAGCAGCGACCAGGGGGCGAGCACTGAAGCTTTCTTT. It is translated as CASSDQGASTEAFF.

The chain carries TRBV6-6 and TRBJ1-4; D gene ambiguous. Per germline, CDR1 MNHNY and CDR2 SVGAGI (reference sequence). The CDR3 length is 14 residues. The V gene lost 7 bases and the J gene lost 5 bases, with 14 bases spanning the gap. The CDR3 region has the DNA TGTGCCAGCACCATTGGGCGCTGGAATGAAAAACTGTTTTTT. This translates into CASTIGRWNEKLFF.

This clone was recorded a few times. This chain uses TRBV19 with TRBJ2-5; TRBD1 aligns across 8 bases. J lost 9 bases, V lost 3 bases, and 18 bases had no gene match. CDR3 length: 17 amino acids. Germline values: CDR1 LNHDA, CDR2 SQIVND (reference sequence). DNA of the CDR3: TGTGCCAGTAGTATCATCCCCGGGACAGGAGACTTTAGGTCCCAGTACTTC. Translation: CASSIIPGTGDFRSQYF.

CDR3 loop: CASSRWEGGYEQYF. For the CDR3, the DNA is TGTGCCAGCAGTCGCTGGGAGGGAGGCTACGAGCAGTACTTC. J is TRBJ2-7 and V is TRBV9, with 7 bases that match TRBD2. The V and J ends lost 5 bases and 3 bases, in that order; junction bases with no gene match: 8. The germline V gene encodes CDR1 SGDLS and CDR2 YYNGEE. The CDR3 has 14 amino acids. Full variable domain (remainder filled in from reference TRBV9 and TRBJ2-7): DSGVTQTPKHLITATGQRVTLRCSPRSGDLSVYWYQQSLDQGLQFLIQYYNGEERAKGNILERFSAQQFPDLHSELNLSSLELGDSALYFCASSRWEGGYEQYFGPGTRLTVT.

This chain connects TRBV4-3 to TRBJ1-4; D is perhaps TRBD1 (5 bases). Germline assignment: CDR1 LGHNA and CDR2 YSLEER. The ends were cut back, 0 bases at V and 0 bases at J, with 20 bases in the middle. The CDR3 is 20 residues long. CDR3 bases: TGCGCCAGCAGCCAAGATCCGGTCGCGTCGGCGGGACCAACTAATGAAAAACTGTTTTTT. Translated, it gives CASSQDPVASAGPTNEKLFF.

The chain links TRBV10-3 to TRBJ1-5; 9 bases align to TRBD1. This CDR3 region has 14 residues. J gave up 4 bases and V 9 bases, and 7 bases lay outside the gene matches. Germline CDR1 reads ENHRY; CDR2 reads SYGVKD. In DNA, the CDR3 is TGTGCCATTAGAATACAGGGGGCGAATCAGCCCCAGCATTTT. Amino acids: CAIRIQGANQPQHF.

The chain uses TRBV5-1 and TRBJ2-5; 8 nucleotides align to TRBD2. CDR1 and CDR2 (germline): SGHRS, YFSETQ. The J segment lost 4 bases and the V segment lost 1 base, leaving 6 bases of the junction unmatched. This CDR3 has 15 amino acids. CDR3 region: CASSLSPSGRETQYF. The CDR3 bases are TGCGCCAGCAGCTTGTCTCCTAGCGGGCGAGAGACCCAGTACTTC.

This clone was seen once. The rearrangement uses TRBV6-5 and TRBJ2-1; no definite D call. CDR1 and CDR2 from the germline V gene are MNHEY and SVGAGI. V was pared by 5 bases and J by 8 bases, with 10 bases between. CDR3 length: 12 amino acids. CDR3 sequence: CASSIDSHEQFF. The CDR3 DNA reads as TGTGCCAGCAGTATAGATTCCCATGAGCAGTTCTTC.

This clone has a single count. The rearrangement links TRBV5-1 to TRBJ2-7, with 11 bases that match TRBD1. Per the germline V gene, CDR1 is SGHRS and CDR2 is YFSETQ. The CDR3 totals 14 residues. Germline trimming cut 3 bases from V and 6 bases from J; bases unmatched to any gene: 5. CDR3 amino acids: CASSSGQGAVEQYF. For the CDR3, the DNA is TGCGCCAGCAGCTCCGGACAGGGGGCGGTCGAGCAGTACTTC. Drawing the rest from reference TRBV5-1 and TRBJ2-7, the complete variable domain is KAGVTQTPRYLIKTRGQQVTLSCSPISGHRSVSWYQQTPGQGLQFLFEYFSETQRNKGNFPGRFSGRQFSNSRSEMNVSTLELGDSALYLCASSSGQGAVEQYFGPGTRLTVT.

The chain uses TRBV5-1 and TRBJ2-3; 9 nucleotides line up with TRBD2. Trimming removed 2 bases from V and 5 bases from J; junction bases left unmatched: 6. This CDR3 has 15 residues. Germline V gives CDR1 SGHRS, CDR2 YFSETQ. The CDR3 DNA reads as TGCGCCAGCAGCTTAACAGCGGGAGGTCGAGATACGCAGTATTTT. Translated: CASSLTAGGRDTQYF. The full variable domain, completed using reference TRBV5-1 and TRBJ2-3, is KAGVTQTPRYLIKTRGQQVTLSCSPISGHRSVSWYQQTPGQGLQFLFEYFSETQRNKGNFPGRFSGRQFSNSRSEMNVSTLELGDSALYLCASSLTAGGRDTQYFGPGTRLTVL.

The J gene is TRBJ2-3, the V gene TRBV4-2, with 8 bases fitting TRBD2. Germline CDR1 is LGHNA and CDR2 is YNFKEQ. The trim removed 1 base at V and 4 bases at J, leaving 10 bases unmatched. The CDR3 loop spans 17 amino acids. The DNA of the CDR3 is TGTGCCAGCAGCCAAGCTTCAGCGGGAGTAGCGGCAGATACGCAGTATTTT. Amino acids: CASSQASAGVAADTQYF.